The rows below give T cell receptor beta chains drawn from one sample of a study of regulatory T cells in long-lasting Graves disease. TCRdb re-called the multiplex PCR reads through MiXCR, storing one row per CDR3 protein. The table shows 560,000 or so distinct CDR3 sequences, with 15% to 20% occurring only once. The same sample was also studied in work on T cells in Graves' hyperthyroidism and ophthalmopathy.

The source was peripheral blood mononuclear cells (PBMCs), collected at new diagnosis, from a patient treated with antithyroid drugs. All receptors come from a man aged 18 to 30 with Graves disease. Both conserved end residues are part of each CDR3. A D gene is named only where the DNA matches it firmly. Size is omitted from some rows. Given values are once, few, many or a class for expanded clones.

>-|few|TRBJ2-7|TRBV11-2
CASSGGAANSYEQYF
TGTGCCAGCAGTGGGGGCGCGGCTAACTCCTACGAGCAGTACTTC
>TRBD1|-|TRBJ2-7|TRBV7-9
CASSLAGTGGDEQYF
TGTGCCAGCAGCTTAGCCGGGACAGGGGGAGACGAGCAGTACTTC
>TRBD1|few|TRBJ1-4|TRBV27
CASTTKTDRVNEKLFF
TGTGCCAGCACCACCAAAACCGACAGGGTTAATGAAAAACTGTTTTTT
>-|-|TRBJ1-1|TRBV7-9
CASSLDGRGTEAFF
TGTGCCAGCAGCTTAGATGGTCGCGGCACTGAAGCTTTCTTT
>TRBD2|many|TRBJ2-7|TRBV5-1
CASSRLAGDPEQYF
TGCGCCAGCAGCAGACTAGCGGGAGATCCCGAGCAGTACTTC
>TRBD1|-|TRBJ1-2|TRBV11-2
CASRGPGQGAAGYTF
TGTGCCAGCAGGGGCCCGGGACAGGGGGCAGCCGGCTACACCTTC
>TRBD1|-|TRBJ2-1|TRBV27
CASSPTGTGVGEQFF
TGTGCCAGCAGTCCCACCGGGACAGGGGTGGGTGAGCAGTTCTTC
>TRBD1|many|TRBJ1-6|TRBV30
CAWTPMTGTYNSPLHF
TGTGCCTGGACCCCAATGACAGGGACATATAATTCACCCCTCCACTTT
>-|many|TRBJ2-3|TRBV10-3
CAIREGGTDTQYF
TGTGCCATCCGAGAGGGAGGCACAGATACGCAGTATTTT
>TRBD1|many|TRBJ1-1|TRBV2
CASSREGTGHKAFF
TGTGCCAGCAGTCGAGAGGGGACAGGGCATAAAGCTTTCTTT
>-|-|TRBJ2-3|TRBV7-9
CASRSGLTSTDTQYF
TGTGCCAGCAGGAGCGGGCTGACTAGCACAGATACGCAGTATTTT
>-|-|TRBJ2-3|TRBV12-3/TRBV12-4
CASNSPSRTDTQYF
TGTGCCAGCAATTCCCCCTCTCGCACAGATACGCAGTATTTT
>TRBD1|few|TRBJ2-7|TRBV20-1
CSAPGQAYEQYF
TGCAGTGCACCAGGACAGGCTTACGAGCAGTACTTC
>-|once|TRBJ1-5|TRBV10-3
CAISEAGNSNQPQHF
TGTGCCATCAGTGAGGCGGGCAATAGCAATCAGCCCCAGCATTTT
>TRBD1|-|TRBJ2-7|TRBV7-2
CASSPKQTGASYEQYF
TGTGCCAGCAGCCCAAAACAGACAGGGGCATCCTACGAGCAGTACTTC
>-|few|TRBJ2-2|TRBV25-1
CASSDNRNFNTGELFF
TGTGCCAGCAGCGACAACAGGAATTTCAACACCGGGGAGCTGTTTTTT
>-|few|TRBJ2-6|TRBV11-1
CASSAGGYSGANVLTF
TGTGCCAGCAGCGCAGGAGGTTACTCTGGGGCCAACGTCCTGACTTTC
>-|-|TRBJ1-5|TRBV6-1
CASGQRYQPQHF
TGTGCCAGCGGCCAACGGTATCAGCCCCAGCATTTT
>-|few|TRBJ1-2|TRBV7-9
CASSLDRGKGYGYTF
TGTGCCAGCAGCTTAGATCGGGGGAAAGGCTATGGCTACACCTTC
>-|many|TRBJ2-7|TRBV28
CASSLPPRGEQYF
TGTGCCAGCAGTTTACCCCCCCGGGGGGAGCAGTACTTC
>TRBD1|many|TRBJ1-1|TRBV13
CASSLAGTGVPEAFF
TGTGCCAGCAGCTTAGCCGGGACAGGAGTCCCTGAAGCTTTCTTT
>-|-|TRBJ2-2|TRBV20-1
CSASRVENTGELFF
TGCAGTGCTAGCAGGGTCGAGAACACCGGGGAGCTGTTTTTT
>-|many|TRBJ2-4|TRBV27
CASSLEGTAKNIQYF
TGTGCCAGCAGTTTGGAGGGGACGGCCAAAAACATTCAGTACTTC
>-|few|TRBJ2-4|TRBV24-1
CATSGGGNIQYF
TGTGCCACCAGTGGAGGGGGAAACATTCAGTACTTC
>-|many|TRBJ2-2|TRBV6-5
CASSYSVSNTGELFF
TGTGCCAGCAGTTACTCGGTTTCGAACACCGGGGAGCTGTTTTTT
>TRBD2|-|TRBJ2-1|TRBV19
CASSITLAGVGEQFF
TGTGCCAGTAGTATAACCCTAGCGGGAGTTGGGGAGCAGTTCTTC
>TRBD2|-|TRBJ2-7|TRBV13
CASSGDSGRNAYEQYF
TGTGCCAGCAGCGGGGATAGCGGGAGAAACGCCTACGAGCAGTACTTC
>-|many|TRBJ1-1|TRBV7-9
CASSLVTVNTEAFF
TGTGCCAGCAGCTTAGTGACCGTGAACACTGAAGCTTTCTTT
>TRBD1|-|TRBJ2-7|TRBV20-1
CSALLGTGFNEQYF
TGCAGTGCTCTCCTTGGGACAGGGTTCAACGAGCAGTACTTC
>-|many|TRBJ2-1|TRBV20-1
CSASPRVAYNEQFF
TGCAGTGCCTCCCCCAGGGTAGCCTACAATGAGCAGTTCTTC
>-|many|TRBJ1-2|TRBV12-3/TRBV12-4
CASSLGTPASYGYTF
TGTGCCAGCAGTTTGGGGACACCGGCTAGCTATGGCTACACCTTC
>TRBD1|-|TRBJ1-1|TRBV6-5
CASSYPGTGIDTEAFF
TGTGCCAGCAGTTACCCCGGGACAGGGATCGACACTGAAGCTTTCTTT
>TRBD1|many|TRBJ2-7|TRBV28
CASISDRGYEQYF
TGTGCCAGCATTTCGGACAGGGGCTACGAGCAGTACTTC
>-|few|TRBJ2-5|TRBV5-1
CASSLGGLRGETQYF
TGCGCCAGCAGCTTGGGGGGGCTTCGGGGAGAGACCCAGTACTTC
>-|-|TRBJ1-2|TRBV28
CASTQRLDYGYTF
TGTGCCAGCACGCAACGACTGGACTATGGCTACACCTTC
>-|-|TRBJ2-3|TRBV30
CAWSVTSTDTQYF
TGTGCCTGGAGTGTAACTAGCACAGATACGCAGTATTTT
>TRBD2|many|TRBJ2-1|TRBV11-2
CASSKATSVNEQFF
TGTGCCAGCAGCAAAGCCACTAGCGTTAATGAGCAGTTCTTC
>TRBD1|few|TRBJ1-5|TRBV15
CATSPDRDLGQPQHF
TGTGCCACCAGCCCGGACAGGGACTTGGGGCAGCCCCAGCATTTT
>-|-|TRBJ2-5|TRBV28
CASLGLPETQYF
TGTGCCAGCTTGGGACTGCCGGAGACCCAGTACTTC
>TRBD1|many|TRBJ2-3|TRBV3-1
CASTTGGITDTQYF
TGTGCCAGCACTACAGGGGGCATAACAGATACGCAGTATTTT
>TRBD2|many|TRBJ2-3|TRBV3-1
CASSHSGRANTDTQYF
TGTGCCAGCAGCCATAGCGGGAGGGCGAACACAGATACGCAGTATTTT
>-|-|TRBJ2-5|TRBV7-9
CASSQEGAWGETQYF
TGTGCCAGCAGCCAAGAAGGTGCATGGGGAGAGACCCAGTACTTC